This note documents a single T cell receptor beta chain sequence. Its matching antigen is unknown. Mismatch with germline at one junction end may stem from a read error. TCRdb reprocessed the reads with MiXCR, giving one entry per CDR3 protein. This sample has some 680,000 distinct CDR3 sequences, with 35% found just once. This CDR3 is built from 17 residues. Germline V gene data show CDR1 as MDHEN and CDR2 as SYDVKM. These data are taken from a study of T cell repertoires in cytomegalovirus infection. Study context: Matching HLA type, along with CMV infection, was indicated by public TCR beta signatures. The study, taken as a whole, reports: The ex vivo response was dominated by HLA-C-restricted CMV-specific TCR beta clonotypes. The cumulative frequency of public TCR beta families identified carriers of CMV plus the relevant HLA.

This TCR was sampled from a human donor in good health (CMV status not recorded). Some clones in this sample may be carry-over from other donors' samples. The chain couples TRBV28 to TRBJ2-3; 8 bases are a match to TRBD2. What was sequenced was PBMCs. The CDR3 protein is CASSSTSGPGGTDTPSF. In DNA, the CDR3 is TGTGCCAGCAGTTCCACTAGCGGCCCCGGGGGCACAGATACGCCGTCTTTT.